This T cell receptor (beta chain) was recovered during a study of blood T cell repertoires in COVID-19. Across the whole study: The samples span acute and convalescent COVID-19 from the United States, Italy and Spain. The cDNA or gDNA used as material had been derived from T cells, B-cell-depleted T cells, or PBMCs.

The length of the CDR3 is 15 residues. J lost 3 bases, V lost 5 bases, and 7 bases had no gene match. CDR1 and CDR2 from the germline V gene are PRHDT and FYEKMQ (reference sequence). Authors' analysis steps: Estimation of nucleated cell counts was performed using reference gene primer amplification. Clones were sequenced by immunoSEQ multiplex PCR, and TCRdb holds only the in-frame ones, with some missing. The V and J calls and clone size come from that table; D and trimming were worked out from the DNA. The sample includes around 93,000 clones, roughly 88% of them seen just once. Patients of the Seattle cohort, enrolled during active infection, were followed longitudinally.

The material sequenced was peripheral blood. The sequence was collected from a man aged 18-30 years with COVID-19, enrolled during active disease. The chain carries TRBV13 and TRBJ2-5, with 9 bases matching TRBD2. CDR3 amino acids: CASSQGSSGKETQYF. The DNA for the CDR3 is TGTGCCAGCAGCCAAGGGTCTAGCGGGAAAGAGACCCAGTACTTC.